The rows below give T cell receptor beta chains drawn from one sample of a study of blood T cell repertoires in COVID-19. Only in-frame clones appear in the TCRdb table, and some are missing; sequencing was by immunoSEQ multiplex PCR. The repertoire consists of fewer than 350,000 clones, with about 86% occurring once and the leading ten covering over 2%. Sequencing was carried out using peripheral blood. These receptors came from a woman in her twenties or thirties who had recovered from COVID-19. Each CDR3 is given without its conserved first and last residue. Each record gives: V gene, CDR3 protein.

v_call: TRBV5-1
cdr3_aa: ASSSGRTGDNTDTQY

v_call: TRBV19
cdr3_aa: ASQPAQAGNEKLF

v_call: TRBV14
cdr3_aa: ASSQDGSRGSPLH

v_call: TRBV4-1
cdr3_aa: ASSQAAGGVDEQF

v_call: TRBV6-5
cdr3_aa: ASSYPDRGPGYT

v_call: TRBV6-4
cdr3_aa: ASSDLYGYT

v_call: TRBV5-1
cdr3_aa: ASSPEGTSSGANVLT

v_call: TRBV6-5
cdr3_aa: ASSRLAGYNEQF

v_call: TRBV7-9
cdr3_aa: ASSLVTGENTEAF

v_call: TRBV7-9
cdr3_aa: ASSRSGGNYGYT

v_call: TRBV5-4
cdr3_aa: ASSLWGLRPHEQY

v_call: TRBV2
cdr3_aa: ASRPTGISLF

v_call: TRBV7-2
cdr3_aa: ASSQTFGEAQH

v_call: TRBV3-1/TRBV3-2
cdr3_aa: ASSQVSGQGAYNEQF

v_call: TRBV4-3
cdr3_aa: ASSQDPDRETEAF

v_call: TRBV7-2
cdr3_aa: ASSLGLGANQPQH

v_call: TRBV28
cdr3_aa: ASSFLGALEGMDEQF

v_call: TRBV3-1/TRBV3-2
cdr3_aa: ASSPIRGGGYT

v_call: TRBV6-6
cdr3_aa: ASSSRTSGRFYEQY

v_call: TRBV5-1
cdr3_aa: ASSPASGGYYNEQF

v_call: TRBV4-3
cdr3_aa: ASSQGGWRDTQY